A selection of T cell receptor beta chains follows, all from one sample in a study of T cell repertoires and HLA-DP antigens. Sequencing was performed with immunoSEQ multiplex PCR; in TCRdb, only in-frame clones are kept and a portion is missing. The sample has about 89,000 clones; roughly 86% are singletons. No antigen is known for these receptors. Sequenced sample: CD4+ T cells from PBMCs. These receptor sequences come from a man between 45 and 60 years old in good health and CMV-seronegative. CDR3s include the opening cysteine and the closing phenylalanine or tryptophan. A D gene is named only where the DNA matches it firmly. Clone size appears in some rows only: once, few, many, or a class for an expanded clone.

clone_size j_call d_call v_call cdr3_aa cdr3_nt
. TRBJ1-1 . TRBV9 CASSVAGENTEAFF TGTGCCAGCAGCGTAGCGGGAGAGAACACTGAAGCTTTCTTT
. TRBJ1-5 . TRBV28 CATRGGGPPGPNQPQHF TGTGCCACCCGGGGTGGTGGTCCGCCAGGGCCGAATCAGCCCCAGCATTTT
. TRBJ2-7 TRBD2 TRBV14 CASSPLAGGPPVQYF TGTGCCAGCAGCCCCCTAGCGGGAGGACCTCCTGTGCAGTACTTC
. TRBJ2-5 TRBD2 TRBV5-1 CASSFFGLAGGFQETQYF TGCGCCAGCAGCTTCTTCGGACTAGCGGGAGGCTTCCAAGAGACCCAGTACTTC
medium-sized TRBJ1-1 . TRBV19 CASSITTGLMNTEAFF TGTGCCAGTAGTATAACGACAGGTCTCATGAACACTGAAGCTTTCTTT
. TRBJ1-3 . TRBV9 CASSLGGISGNTIYF TGTGCCAGCAGCCTGGGGGGGATCTCTGGAAACACCATATATTTT
. TRBJ1-6 . TRBV18 CASSPLVARQNSPLHF TGTGCCAGCTCACCACTCGTTGCGAGGCAGAATTCACCCCTCCACTTT
. TRBJ1-1 TRBD1 TRBV7-2 CASSRDRSNTEAFF TGTGCCAGCAGTAGGGACAGAAGTAACACTGAAGCTTTCTTT
. TRBJ2-5 TRBD2 TRBV30 CAWRLTTAGRETQYF TGTGCCTGGAGGCTCACTACAGCGGGGAGGGAGACCCAGTACTTC
. TRBJ1-2 . TRBV10-3 CAISDSLSYGYTF TGTGCCATCAGTGACAGCCTTTCCTATGGCTACACCTTC
. TRBJ1-2 TRBD1 TRBV6-4 CASSSTTGGAYGYTF TGTGCCAGCAGTTCTACGACAGGGGGGGCCTATGGCTACACCTTC
. TRBJ1-4 . TRBV30 CAWTARGRDEKLFF TGTGCCTGGACCGCCCGGGGGCGGGATGAAAAACTGTTTTTT
. TRBJ1-5 TRBD1 TRBV28 CASSLTDRGTQPQHF TGTGCCAGCAGTTTAACGGACAGGGGTACTCAGCCCCAGCATTTT
few TRBJ2-3 . TRBV11-3 CASSVAGTVDTQYF TGTGCCAGCAGCGTAGCAGGGACGGTAGATACGCAGTATTTT
. TRBJ1-1 TRBD1 TRBV6-5 CASSPSDRATEAFF TGTGCCAGCAGTCCGAGCGACAGGGCCACTGAAGCTTTCTTT
. TRBJ2-3 . TRBV5-5 CASTRERVATQYF TGTGCCAGCACCCGGGAGCGGGTAGCTACGCAGTATTTT
. TRBJ2-7 TRBD1 TRBV14 CASSRRDSSSYEQYF TGTGCCAGCAGCCGCCGGGACAGTTCTTCCTACGAGCAGTACTTC
. TRBJ2-7 TRBD2 TRBV10-1 CARAPRAGVAYEQYF TGCGCCAGAGCCCCACGAGCGGGAGTTGCCTACGAGCAGTACTTC
. TRBJ1-5 TRBD1 TRBV30 CAWSTGGAGNQPQHF TGTGCCTGGAGTACAGGGGGCGCAGGCAATCAGCCCCAGCATTTT
. TRBJ1-5 . TRBV2 CASSARLNQPQHF TGTGCCAGCAGTGCCCGTCTTAATCAGCCCCAGCATTTT
. TRBJ2-3 TRBD2 TRBV4-2 CASSPIGGAGGLRTDTQYF TGTGCCAGCAGCCCCATTGGAGGGGCGGGGGGGCTGAGAACAGATACGCAGTATTTT
. TRBJ1-2 TRBD1 TRBV7-2 CASSLGAGTGFSGYTF TGTGCCAGCAGCTTAGGCGCCGGGACAGGGTTTTCTGGCTACACCTTC
. TRBJ2-6 . TRBV10-3 CTIPGPTISGANVLTF TGTACCATCCCGGGTCCCACCATCTCTGGGGCCAACGTCCTGACTTTC
few TRBJ2-2 . TRBV21-1 CASSNWGAAYTGELFF TGTGCCAGCAGCAATTGGGGGGCAGCGTACACCGGGGAGCTGTTTTTT
. TRBJ1-1 TRBD1 TRBV7-2 CASSSWTGASTEAFF TGTGCCAGCAGCTCATGGACAGGGGCGAGCACTGAAGCTTTCTTT
. TRBJ2-3 TRBD2 TRBV11-2 CASSLGRTSGGGDTQYF TGTGCCAGCAGCTTAGGTCGGACTAGCGGGGGGGGAGATACGCAGTATTTT
. TRBJ2-1 . TRBV10-3 CAISELLALEQFF TGTGCCATCAGTGAGTTGCTAGCGCTGGAGCAGTTCTTC
. TRBJ1-3 TRBD1 TRBV7-9 CASSQGTDGNTIYF TGTGCCAGCAGCCAAGGGACAGATGGAAACACCATATATTTT
. TRBJ1-5 . TRBV7-2 CASSDRDSNQPQHF TGTGCCAGCAGCGACCGGGACAGCAATCAGCCCCAGCATTTT
. TRBJ2-7 TRBD2 TRBV7-6 CASSLVGTSGDYEQYF TGTGCCAGCAGCTTAGTCGGGACTAGCGGGGACTACGAGCAGTACTTC
few TRBJ2-3 . TRBV11-3 CASSLGQPQGTDTQYF TGTGCCAGCAGCTTAGGACAGCCCCAAGGCACAGATACGCAGTATTTT
. TRBJ1-1 . TRBV28 CASSLGRMNTEAFF TGTGCCAGCAGTTTGGGCAGGATGAACACTGAAGCTTTCTTT
few TRBJ1-1 . TRBV10-3 CAISEFSPKQNTEAFF TGTGCCATCAGTGAGTTCTCACCGAAGCAGAACACTGAAGCTTTCTTT
once TRBJ2-1 TRBD2 TRBV6-5 CASSYMAGGGYNEQFF TGTGCCAGCAGTTACATGGCGGGAGGGGGCTACAATGAGCAGTTCTTC
. TRBJ2-7 . TRBV10-3 CAISETDSGSYEQYF TGTGCCATCAGTGAAACGGACAGTGGCTCCTACGAGCAGTACTTC
few TRBJ2-7 TRBD1 TRBV30 CAGQGSTDYEQYF TGTGCCGGACAGGGGTCCACTGACTACGAGCAGTACTTC
few TRBJ2-5 . TRBV19 CASSQSSETQYF TGTGCCAGTAGTCAGTCTAGCGAGACCCAGTACTTC
. TRBJ2-7 TRBD1 TRBV7-2 CASSLGQGMGIYEQYF TGTGCCAGCAGCTTGGGACAGGGGATGGGTATCTACGAGCAGTACTTC
. TRBJ2-7 . TRBV4-1 CASSREPRYEQYF TGCGCCAGCAGCCGGGAACCTAGGTACGAGCAGTACTTC
. TRBJ2-1 . TRBV9 CASSHLGEFDYNEQFF TGTGCCAGCAGCCACCTTGGGGAGTTCGACTACAATGAGCAGTTCTTC
. TRBJ2-7 . TRBV7-8 CASSLLGSAGGSYEQYF TGTGCCAGCAGCTTACTCGGGTCGGCAGGGGGGTCCTACGAGCAGTACTTC
. TRBJ1-6 . TRBV9 CASSVDINNSPLHF TGTGCCAGCAGCGTAGACATAAACAATTCACCCCTCCACTTT
. TRBJ2-3 . TRBV9 CASSQDGRTQYF TGTGCCAGCAGCCAGGATGGGAGGACGCAGTATTTT
. TRBJ1-2 . TRBV27 CASSLSAPSHYGYTF TGTGCCAGCAGTTTATCCGCGCCCAGCCACTATGGCTACACCTTC